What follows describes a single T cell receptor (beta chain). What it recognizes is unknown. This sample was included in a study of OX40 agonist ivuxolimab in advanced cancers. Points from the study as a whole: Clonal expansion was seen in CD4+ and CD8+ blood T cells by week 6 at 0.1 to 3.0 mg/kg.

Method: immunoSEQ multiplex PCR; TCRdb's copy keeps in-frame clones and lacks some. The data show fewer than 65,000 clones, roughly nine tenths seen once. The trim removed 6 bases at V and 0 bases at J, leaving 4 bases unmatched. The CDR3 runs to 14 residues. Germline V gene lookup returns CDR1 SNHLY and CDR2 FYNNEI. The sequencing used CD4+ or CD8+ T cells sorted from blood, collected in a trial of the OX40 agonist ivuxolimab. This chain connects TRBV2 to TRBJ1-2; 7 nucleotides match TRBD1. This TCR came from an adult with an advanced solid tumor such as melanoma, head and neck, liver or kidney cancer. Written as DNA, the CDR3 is TGTGCCAGCAGGGGGGACAGCGCTAACTATGGCTACACCTTC. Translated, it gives CASRGDSANYGYTF.